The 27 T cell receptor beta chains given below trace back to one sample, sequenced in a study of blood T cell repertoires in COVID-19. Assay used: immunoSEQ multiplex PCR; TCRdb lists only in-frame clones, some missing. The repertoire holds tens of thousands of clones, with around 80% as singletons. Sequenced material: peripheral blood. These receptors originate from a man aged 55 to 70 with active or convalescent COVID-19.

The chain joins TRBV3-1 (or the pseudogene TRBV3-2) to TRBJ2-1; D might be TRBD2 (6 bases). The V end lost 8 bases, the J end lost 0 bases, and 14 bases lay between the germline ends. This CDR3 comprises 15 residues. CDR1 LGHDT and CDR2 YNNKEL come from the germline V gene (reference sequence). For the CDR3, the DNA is TGTGCCAGCGTTGGCGGGGTCGGCTCCTACAATGAGCAGTTCTTC. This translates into CASVGGVGSYNEQFF.

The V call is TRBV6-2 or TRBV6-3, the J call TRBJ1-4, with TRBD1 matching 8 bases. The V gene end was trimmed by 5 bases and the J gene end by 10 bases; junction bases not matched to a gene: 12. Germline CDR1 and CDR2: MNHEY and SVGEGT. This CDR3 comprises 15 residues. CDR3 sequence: CASSTPRTGFRKLFF. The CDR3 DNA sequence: TGTGCCAGCAGTACACCAAGGACAGGGTTTAGAAAACTGTTTTTT.

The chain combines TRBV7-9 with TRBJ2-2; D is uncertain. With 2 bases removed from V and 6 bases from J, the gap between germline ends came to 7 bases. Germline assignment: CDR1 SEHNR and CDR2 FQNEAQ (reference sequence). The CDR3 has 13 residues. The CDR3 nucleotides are TGTGCCAGCAGCTTATTTCAGGCCGGGGAGCTGTTTTTT. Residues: CASSLFQAGELFF. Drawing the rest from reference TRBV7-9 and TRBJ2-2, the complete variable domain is DTGVSQNPRHKITKRGQNVTFRCDPISEHNRLYWYRQTLGQGPEFLTYFQNEAQLEKSRLLSDRFSAERPKGSFSTLEIQRTEQGDSAMYLCASSLFQAGELFFGEGSRLTVL.

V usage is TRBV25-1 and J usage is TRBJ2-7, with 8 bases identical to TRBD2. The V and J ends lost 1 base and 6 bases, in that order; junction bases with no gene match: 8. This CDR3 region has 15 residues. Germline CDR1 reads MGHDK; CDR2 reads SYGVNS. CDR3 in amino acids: CASSESGGAGFEQYF. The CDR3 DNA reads TGTGCCAGCAGTGAATCGGGGGGGGCCGGGTTCGAGCAGTACTTC.

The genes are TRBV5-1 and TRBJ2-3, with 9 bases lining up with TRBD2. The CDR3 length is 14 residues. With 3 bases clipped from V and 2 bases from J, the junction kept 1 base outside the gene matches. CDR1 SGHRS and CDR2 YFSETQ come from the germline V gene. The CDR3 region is CASSWGLATDTQYF. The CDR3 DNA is TGCGCCAGCAGCTGGGGACTAGCCACAGATACGCAGTATTTT.

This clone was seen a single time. This CDR3 is CASSYSGAGGAFF. The CDR3 nucleotides are TGTGCCAGCAGTTACTCCGGGGCCGGGGGAGCTTTCTTT. The J gene is TRBJ1-1, the V gene TRBV6-5, with D possibly matching TRBD1 (5 bases). Germline lookup yields CDR1 MNHEY and CDR2 SVGAGI. CDR3 length equals 13 residues. V lost 0 bases to trimming and J lost 10 bases, with 12 bases between them.

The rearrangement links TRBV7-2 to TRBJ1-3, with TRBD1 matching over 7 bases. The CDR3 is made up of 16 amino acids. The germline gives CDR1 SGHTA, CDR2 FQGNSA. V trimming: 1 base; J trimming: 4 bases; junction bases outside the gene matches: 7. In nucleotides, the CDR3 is TGTGCCAGCAGCTTAGACCAGACAGGGAACGGAAACACCATATATTTT. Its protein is CASSLDQTGNGNTIYF. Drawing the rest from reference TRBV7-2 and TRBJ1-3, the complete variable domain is GAGVSQSPSNKVTEKGKDVELRCDPISGHTALYWYRQSLGQGLEFLIYFQGNSAPDKSGLPSDRFSAERTGGSVSTLTIQRTQQEDSAVYLCASSLDQTGNGNTIYFGEGSWLTVV.

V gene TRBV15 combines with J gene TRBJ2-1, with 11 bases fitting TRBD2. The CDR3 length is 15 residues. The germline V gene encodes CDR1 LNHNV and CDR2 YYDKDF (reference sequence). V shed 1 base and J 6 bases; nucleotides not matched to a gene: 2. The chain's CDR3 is CATSRVLAGANEQFF. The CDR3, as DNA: TGTGCCACCAGCAGAGTACTAGCGGGGGCCAATGAGCAGTTCTTC.

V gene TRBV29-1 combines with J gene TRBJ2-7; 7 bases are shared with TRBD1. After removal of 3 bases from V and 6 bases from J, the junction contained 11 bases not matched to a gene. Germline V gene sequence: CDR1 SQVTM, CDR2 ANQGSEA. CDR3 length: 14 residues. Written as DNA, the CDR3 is TGCAGCGTTGACAAAGGGGGCGCCGGGTCCGAGCAGTACTTC. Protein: CSVDKGGAGSEQYF.

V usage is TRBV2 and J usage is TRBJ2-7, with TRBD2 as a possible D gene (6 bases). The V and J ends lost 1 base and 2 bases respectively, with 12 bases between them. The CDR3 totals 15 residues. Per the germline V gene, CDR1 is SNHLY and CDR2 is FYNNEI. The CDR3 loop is CASSEVGGTAYEQYF. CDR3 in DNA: TGTGCCAGCAGTGAAGTGGGCGGGACTGCCTACGAGCAGTACTTC.

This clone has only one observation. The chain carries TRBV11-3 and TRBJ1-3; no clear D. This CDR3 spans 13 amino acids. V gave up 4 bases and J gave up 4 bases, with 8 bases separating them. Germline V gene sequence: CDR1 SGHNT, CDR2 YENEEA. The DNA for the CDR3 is TGTGCCAGCAGCTCCCTCCCGGGAAACACCATATATTTT. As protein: CASSSLPGNTIYF.

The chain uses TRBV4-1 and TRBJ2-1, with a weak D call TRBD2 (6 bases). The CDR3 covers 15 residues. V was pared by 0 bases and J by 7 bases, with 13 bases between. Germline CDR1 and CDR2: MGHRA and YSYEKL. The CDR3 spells CASSQDDNGGNEQFF. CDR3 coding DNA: TGCGCCAGCAGCCAAGATGATAATGGGGGGAATGAGCAGTTCTTC.

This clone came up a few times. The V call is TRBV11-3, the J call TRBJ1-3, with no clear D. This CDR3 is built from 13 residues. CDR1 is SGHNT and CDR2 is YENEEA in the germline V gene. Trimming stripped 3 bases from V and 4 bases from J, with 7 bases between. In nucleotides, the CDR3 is TGTGCCAGCAGCTTCGAACAGGGAAACACCATATATTTT. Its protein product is CASSFEQGNTIYF.

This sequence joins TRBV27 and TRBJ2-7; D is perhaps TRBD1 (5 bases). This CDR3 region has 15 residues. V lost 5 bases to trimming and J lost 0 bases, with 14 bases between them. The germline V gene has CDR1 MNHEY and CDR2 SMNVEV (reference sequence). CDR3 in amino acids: CASSRSRVYSYEQYF. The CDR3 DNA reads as TGTGCCAGCAGTCGATCCAGGGTGTACTCCTACGAGCAGTACTTC.

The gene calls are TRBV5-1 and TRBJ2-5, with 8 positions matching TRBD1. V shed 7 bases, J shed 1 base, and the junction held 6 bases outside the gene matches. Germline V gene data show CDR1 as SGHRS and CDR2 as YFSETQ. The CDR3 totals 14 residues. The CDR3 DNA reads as TGCGCCAGCTCAACGGACAGGGTCCAAGAGACCCAGTACTTC. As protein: CASSTDRVQETQYF.

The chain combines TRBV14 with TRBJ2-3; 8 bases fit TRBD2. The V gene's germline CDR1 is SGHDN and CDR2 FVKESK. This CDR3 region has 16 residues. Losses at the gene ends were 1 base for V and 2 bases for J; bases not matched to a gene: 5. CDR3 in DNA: TGTGCCAGCAGCCAAGTAGCGGGGCGCAACACAGATACGCAGTATTTT. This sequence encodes CASSQVAGRNTDTQYF.

CDR3 DNA: TGCGCCAGCAGCCCGGACAGGGGCAATCAGCCCCAGCATTTT. Encoded protein: CASSPDRGNQPQHF. V gene TRBV5-1 combines with J gene TRBJ1-5; 8 bases agree with TRBD1. The CDR3 runs 14 residues. Germline CDR1 is SGHRS and CDR2 is YFSETQ. Trimming took 4 bases from V and 2 from J; bases not matched to a gene: 2.

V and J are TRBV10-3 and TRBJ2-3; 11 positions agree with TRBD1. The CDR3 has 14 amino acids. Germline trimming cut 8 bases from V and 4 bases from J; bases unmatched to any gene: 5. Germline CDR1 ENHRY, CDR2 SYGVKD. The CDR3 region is CAIGVGQGADTQYF. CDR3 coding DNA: TGTGCCATCGGCGTGGGACAGGGGGCAGATACGCAGTATTTT.

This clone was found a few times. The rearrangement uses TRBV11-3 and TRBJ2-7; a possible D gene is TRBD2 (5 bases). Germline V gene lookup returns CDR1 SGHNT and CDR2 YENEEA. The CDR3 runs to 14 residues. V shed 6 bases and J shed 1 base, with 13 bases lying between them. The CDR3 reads CASSRTAESYEQYF. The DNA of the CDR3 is TGTGCCAGCAGTCGGACTGCCGAATCCTACGAGCAGTACTTC.

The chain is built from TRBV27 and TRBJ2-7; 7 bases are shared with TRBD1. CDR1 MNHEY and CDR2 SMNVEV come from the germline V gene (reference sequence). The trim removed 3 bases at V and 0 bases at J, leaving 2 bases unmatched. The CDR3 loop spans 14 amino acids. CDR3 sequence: CASSFRDSSYEQYF. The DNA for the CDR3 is TGTGCCAGCAGTTTCCGGGACAGCTCCTACGAGCAGTACTTC.

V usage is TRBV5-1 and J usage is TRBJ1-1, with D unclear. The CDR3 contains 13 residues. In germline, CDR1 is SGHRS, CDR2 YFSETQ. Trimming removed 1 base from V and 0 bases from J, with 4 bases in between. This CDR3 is CASSLSVNTEAFF. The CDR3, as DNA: TGCGCCAGCAGCTTGTCAGTGAACACTGAAGCTTTCTTT.

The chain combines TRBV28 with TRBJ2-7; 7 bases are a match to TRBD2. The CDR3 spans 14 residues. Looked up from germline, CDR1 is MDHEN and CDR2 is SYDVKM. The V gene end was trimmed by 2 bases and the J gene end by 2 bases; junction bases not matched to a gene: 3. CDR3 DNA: TGTGCCAGCAGTTTAACCGGGACTACCTACGAGCAGTACTTC. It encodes CASSLTGTTYEQYF.

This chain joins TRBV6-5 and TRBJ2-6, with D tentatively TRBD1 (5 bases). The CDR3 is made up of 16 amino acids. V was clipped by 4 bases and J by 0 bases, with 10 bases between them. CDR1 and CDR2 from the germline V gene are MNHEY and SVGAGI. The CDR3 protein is CASSLKQVSGANVLTF. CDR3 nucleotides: TGTGCCAGCAGTTTAAAACAGGTCTCTGGGGCCAACGTCCTGACTTTC.

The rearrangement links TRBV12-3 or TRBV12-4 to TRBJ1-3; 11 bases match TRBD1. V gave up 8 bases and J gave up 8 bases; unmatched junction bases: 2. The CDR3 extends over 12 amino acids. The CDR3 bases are TGTGCCAGCGGACAGGGGGCTGACACCATATATTTT. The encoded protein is CASGQGADTIYF.

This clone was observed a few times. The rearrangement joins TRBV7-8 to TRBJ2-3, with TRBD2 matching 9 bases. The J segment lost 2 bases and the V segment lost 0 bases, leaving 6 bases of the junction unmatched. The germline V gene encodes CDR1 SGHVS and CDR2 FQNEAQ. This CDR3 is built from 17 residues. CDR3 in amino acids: CASSLAVQRGATDTQYF. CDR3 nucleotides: TGTGCCAGCAGCTTAGCGGTACAGCGGGGGGCCACAGATACGCAGTATTTT.

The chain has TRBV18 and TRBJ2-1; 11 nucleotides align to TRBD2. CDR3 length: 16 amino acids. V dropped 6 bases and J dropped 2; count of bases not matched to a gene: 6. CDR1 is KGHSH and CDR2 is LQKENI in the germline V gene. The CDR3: CASSPTSGSTYNEQFF. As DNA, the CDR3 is TGTGCCAGCTCCCCAACTAGCGGGAGTACCTACAATGAGCAGTTCTTC.

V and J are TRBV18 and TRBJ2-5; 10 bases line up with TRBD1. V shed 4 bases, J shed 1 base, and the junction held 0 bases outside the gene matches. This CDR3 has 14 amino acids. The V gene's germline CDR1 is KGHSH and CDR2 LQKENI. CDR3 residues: CASSRDRGQETQYF. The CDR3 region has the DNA TGTGCCAGCTCACGGGACAGGGGCCAAGAGACCCAGTACTTC. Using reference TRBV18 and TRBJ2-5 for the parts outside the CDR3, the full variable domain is NAGVMQNPRHLVRRRGQEARLRCSPMKGHSHVYWYRQLPEEGLKFMVYLQKENIIDESGMPKERFSAEFPKEGPSILRIQQVVRGDSAAYFCASSRDRGQETQYFGPGTRLLVL.